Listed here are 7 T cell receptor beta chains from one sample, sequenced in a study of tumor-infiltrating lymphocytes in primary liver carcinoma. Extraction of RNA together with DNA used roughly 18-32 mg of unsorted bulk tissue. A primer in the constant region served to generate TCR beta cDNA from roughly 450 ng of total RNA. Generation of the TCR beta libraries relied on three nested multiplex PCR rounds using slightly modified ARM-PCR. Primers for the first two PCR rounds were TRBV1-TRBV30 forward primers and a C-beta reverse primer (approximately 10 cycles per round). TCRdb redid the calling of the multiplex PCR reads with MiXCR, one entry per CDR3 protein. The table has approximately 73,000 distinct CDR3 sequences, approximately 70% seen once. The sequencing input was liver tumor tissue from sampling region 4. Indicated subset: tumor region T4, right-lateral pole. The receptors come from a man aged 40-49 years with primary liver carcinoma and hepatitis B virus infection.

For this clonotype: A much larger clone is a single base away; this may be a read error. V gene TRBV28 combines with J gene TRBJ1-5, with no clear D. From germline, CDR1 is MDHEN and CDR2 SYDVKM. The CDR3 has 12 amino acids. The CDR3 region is CAISDRPGPQHF. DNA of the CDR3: TGTGCCATCAGTGACCGCCCGGGGCCCCAGCATTTT.

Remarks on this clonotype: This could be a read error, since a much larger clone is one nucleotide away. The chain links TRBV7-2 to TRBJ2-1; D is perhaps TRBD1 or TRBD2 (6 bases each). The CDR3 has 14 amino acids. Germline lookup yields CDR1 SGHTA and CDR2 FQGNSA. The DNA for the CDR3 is TGTGTCAGCAGCGAGGGGGGCTCCTACAATGAGCAGTTCTTC. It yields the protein CVSSEGGSYNEQFF.

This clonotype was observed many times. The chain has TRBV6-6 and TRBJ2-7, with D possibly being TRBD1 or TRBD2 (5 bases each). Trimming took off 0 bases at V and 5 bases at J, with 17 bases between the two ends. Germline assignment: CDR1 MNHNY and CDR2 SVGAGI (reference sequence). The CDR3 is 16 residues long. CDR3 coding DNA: TGTGCCAGCAGTTACTCGTATCGGGACGGGCGGAACGAGCAGTACTTC. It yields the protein CASSYSYRDGRNEQYF.

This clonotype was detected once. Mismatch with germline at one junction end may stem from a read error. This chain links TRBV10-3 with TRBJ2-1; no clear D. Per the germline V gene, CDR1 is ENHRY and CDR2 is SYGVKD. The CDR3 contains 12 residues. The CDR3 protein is CATSEPNNEQFF. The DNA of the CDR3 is TGTGCCACCAGTGAGCCGAACAATGAGCAGTTCTTC.

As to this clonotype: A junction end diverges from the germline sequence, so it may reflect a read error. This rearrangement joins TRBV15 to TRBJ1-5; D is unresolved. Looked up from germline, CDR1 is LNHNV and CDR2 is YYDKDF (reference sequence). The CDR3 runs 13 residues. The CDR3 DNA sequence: TGTACCACCAATCCCGGGATAGGAGAGTCCCAGCATTTT. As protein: CTTNPGIGESQHF.

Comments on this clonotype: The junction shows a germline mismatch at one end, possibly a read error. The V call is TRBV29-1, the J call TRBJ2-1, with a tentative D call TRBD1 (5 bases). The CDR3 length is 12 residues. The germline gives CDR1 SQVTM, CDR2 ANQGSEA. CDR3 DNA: TGCAGCGTTGTTAAACAGGAGAATGAGCAGTTTTTC. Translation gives CSVVKQENEQFF.

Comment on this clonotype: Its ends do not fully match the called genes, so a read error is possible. The CDR3 DNA reads TGTAGCAGCAGCTTAGAGGCCAGGGGCTACGAGCAATACTTC. It codes for CSSSLEARGYEQYF. The genes are TRBV11-2 and TRBJ2-7; D possibly corresponds to TRBD1 (6 bases). This CDR3 is 14 amino acids long. Germline CDR1 and CDR2: SGHAT and FQNNGV.